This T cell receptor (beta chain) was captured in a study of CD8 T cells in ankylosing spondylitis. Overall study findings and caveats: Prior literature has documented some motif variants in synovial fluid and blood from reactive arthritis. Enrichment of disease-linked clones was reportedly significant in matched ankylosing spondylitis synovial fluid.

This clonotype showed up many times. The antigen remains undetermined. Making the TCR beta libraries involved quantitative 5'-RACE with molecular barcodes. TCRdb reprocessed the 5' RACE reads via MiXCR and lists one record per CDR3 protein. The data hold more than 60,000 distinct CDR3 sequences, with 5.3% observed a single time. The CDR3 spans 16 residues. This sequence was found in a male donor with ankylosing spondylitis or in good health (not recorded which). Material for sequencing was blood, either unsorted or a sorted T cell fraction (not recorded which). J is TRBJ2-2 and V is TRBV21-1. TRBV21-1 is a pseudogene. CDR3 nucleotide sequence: TGTGCCAGCAGCTCCCCGGTAAAGGGGGAAACCGGGGAGCTGTTTTTT. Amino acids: CASSSPVKGETGELFF.